Shown below are 26 T cell receptor beta chains from a single sample sequenced in a study of T-cell memory formation after mild COVID-19. TCRdb fed the 5' RACE reads into MiXCR, producing one record per CDR3 protein. The profile covers over 450,000 distinct CDR3 sequences, with just over 20% appearing a single time and approximately 12% taken by the ten largest. The sample comprised PBMCs or a T cell subset sorted from them (not recorded which). The source is an adult woman who had mild COVID-19 (a few samples of this study predate the infection). Cell type and time point are not known.

This chain uses TRBV19 with TRBJ1-1; D may be TRBD1 (5 bases). V was clipped by 7 bases and J by 0 bases, with 12 bases between them. Germline values: CDR1 LNHDA, CDR2 SQIVND (reference sequence). CDR3 length: 14 amino acids. CDR3 DNA sequence: TGTGCCAGTACAACGGGGACCATGAACACTGAAGCTTTCTTT. It translates to CASTTGTMNTEAFF.

This clonotype has only a few counts. The rearrangement uses TRBV6-2 or TRBV6-3 and TRBJ2-7; tentatively, D is TRBD1 (6 bases). CDR1 is MNHEY and CDR2 is SVGEGT in the germline V gene. This CDR3 has 18 amino acids. V lost 1 base, J lost 5 bases, and 24 bases lay in between. This CDR3 is CASSYFPVSEWGQNEQYF. CDR3 DNA: TGTGCCAGCAGTTACTTCCCTGTCTCGGAGTGGGGGCAGAACGAGCAGTACTTC.

This clonotype was detected a few times. V and J are TRBV20-1 and TRBJ2-5; 7 bases are shared with TRBD2. Unmatched junction bases numbered 8, after V lost 2 bases and J lost 5 bases. Germline-derived CDR1 and CDR2 are DFQATT and SNEGSKA (reference sequence). This CDR3 is built from 14 residues. The CDR3 protein is CSARREDGSETQYF. CDR3 in DNA: TGCAGTGCTAGACGGGAGGACGGGTCGGAGACCCAGTACTTC.

The chain employs TRBV7-9 and TRBJ1-1; unclear D gene. CDR3 length: 11 residues. Trimming left V 8 bases short and J 6 bases short, with 10 bases between. CDR1 SEHNR and CDR2 FQNEAQ come from the germline V gene (reference sequence). The CDR3 loop is CASQPAAEAFF. The CDR3 DNA sequence: TGTGCCAGCCAACCAGCGGCTGAAGCTTTCTTT.

The chain carries TRBV2 and TRBJ2-5; 8 bases are shared with TRBD1. Germline V gives CDR1 SNHLY, CDR2 FYNNEI. V lost 7 bases and J lost 3; bases outside the gene matches: 4. This CDR3 has 13 amino acids. CDR3 in DNA: TGTGCCAGCATATCGGACAGGGAAGAGACCCAGTACTTC. Its translation: CASISDREETQYF.

V usage is TRBV14 and J usage is TRBJ2-7, with 7 bases that match TRBD2. Losses at the gene ends were 0 bases for V and 7 bases for J; bases not matched to a gene: 6. The CDR3 length is 14 residues. Germline V gene data show CDR1 as SGHDN and CDR2 as FVKESK. CDR3 coding DNA: TGTGCCAGCAGCCAAGATTATGCGGGAGTAGAGCAGTACTTC. Its protein product is CASSQDYAGVEQYF.

The chain carries TRBV29-1 and TRBJ1-1, with D perhaps matching TRBD1 (6 bases). Germline-derived CDR1 and CDR2 are SQVTM and ANQGSEA. V lost 4 bases, J lost 2 bases, and 8 bases lay in between. CDR3 size: 12 residues. Written as DNA, the CDR3 is TGCAGCGTTGTCAGGGGTAACACTGAAGCTTTCTTT. This gives the protein CSVVRGNTEAFF.

The chain couples TRBV4-1 to TRBJ1-1; TRBD1 aligns across 9 bases. CDR3 length equals 16 residues. V was clipped by 4 bases and J by 5 bases; unmatched bases: 11. CDR1 is MGHRA, CDR2 YSYEKL, per germline. CDR3 in DNA: TGCGCCAGCAGCCTGACCCACAGGGGGCGCGGGACTGAAGCTTTCTTT. The encoded protein is CASSLTHRGRGTEAFF.

This clonotype was seen a few times. The chain combines TRBV12-3 or TRBV12-4 with TRBJ2-7; D may be TRBD2 (5 bases). With 5 bases removed from V and 7 bases from J, the gap between germline ends came to 15 bases. This CDR3 has 13 residues. In DNA form, the CDR3 reads TGTGCCAGCAGTCTTCTTGGGGAGAGGGAGCAGTACTTC. Protein sequence: CASSLLGEREQYF.

In its sample, this clonotype was seen a few times. The CDR3: CAWNGGLGSNEQFF. CDR3 bases: TGTGCCTGGAATGGTGGGCTCGGCTCAAATGAGCAGTTCTTC. The V call is TRBV30, the J call TRBJ2-1; D ambiguous. The germline gives CDR1 GTSNPN, CDR2 SVGIG (reference sequence). The CDR3 sequence is 14 residues long. The ends were cut back, 4 bases at V and 7 bases at J, with 17 bases in the middle.

The rearrangement links TRBV20-1 to TRBJ1-5, with D possibly matching TRBD1 (6 bases). Deletions cut 3 bases from V and 7 bases from J, with 22 bases between. Germline values: CDR1 DFQATT, CDR2 SNEGSKA (reference sequence). This CDR3 has 16 residues. CDR3 sequence: CSASPQGGASYQPQHF. CDR3 coding DNA: TGCAGTGCTAGCCCCCAAGGGGGGGCTTCCTACCAGCCCCAGCATTTT.

The rearrangement joins TRBV11-2 to TRBJ1-3; D gene uncertain. The CDR3 loop spans 18 amino acids. Trimming removed 1 base at V and 0 bases at J, with 16 bases between. Germline loops: CDR1 SGHAT, CDR2 FQNNGV. The CDR3 bases are TGTGCCAGCAGCTTAGCTCTGAAGGCCCCCCTCTCTGGAAACACCATATATTTT. It codes for CASSLALKAPLSGNTIYF.

The chain carries TRBV5-1 and TRBJ2-3, with TRBD1 matching 8 bases. Looked up from germline, CDR1 is SGHRS and CDR2 is YFSETQ. The CDR3 length is 15 residues. Germline trimming cut 0 bases from V and 4 bases from J; bases unmatched to any gene: 4. CDR3 sequence reads: CASSLDGQGADTQYF. The CDR3, as DNA: TGCGCCAGCAGCTTGGACGGACAGGGTGCAGATACGCAGTATTTT.

The table lists this clonotype with a few counts. The chain couples TRBV11-2 to TRBJ2-3; 11 bases map to TRBD2. The CDR3 length is 17 residues. The germline V gene encodes CDR1 SGHAT and CDR2 FQNNGV. V was clipped by 5 bases and J by 0 bases; unmatched bases: 7. CDR3: CASSARTSGLSTDTQYF. DNA for the CDR3: TGTGCCAGCAGCGCACGGACTAGCGGGCTTAGCACAGATACGCAGTATTTT.

The table lists this clonotype with a few counts. CDR3 loop: CASSVRREAPNTGELFF. CDR3 DNA: TGTGCCAGCAGCGTCAGGAGGGAGGCACCGAACACCGGGGAGCTGTTTTTT. The chain has TRBV9 and TRBJ2-2; tentatively, D is TRBD2 (6 bases). This CDR3 has 17 amino acids. Trimming pared 2 bases from V and 0 bases from J, leaving 14 bases between. Germline V CDR1 and CDR2: SGDLS, YYNGEE.

This chain links TRBV18 with TRBJ1-1, with D perhaps TRBD1 (5 bases). V gave up 1 base and J gave up 3 bases, with 12 bases separating them. Germline V CDR1 and CDR2: KGHSH, LQKENI. The CDR3 extends over 15 amino acids. As DNA, the CDR3 is TGTGCCAGCTCACCACTGGGGGACGGGCACACTGAAGCTTTCTTT. Translation gives CASSPLGDGHTEAFF.

V gene TRBV5-1 combines with J gene TRBJ1-4; tentative D call: TRBD1 (6 bases). Germline V lookup: CDR1 SGHRS, CDR2 YFSETQ. V was shortened by 0 bases and J by 5 bases, with 23 bases between the two germline ends. This CDR3 is 19 amino acids long. CDR3 DNA sequence: TGCGCCAGCAGCTTGGTCCCGGGGGCAGCCCGGGGCACAAATGAAAAACTGTTTTTT. It yields the protein CASSLVPGAARGTNEKLFF.

The chain couples TRBV24-1 to TRBJ2-7; D could derive from TRBD1 or TRBD2 (6 bases each). Germline assignment: CDR1 KGHDR and CDR2 SFDVKD. This CDR3 is 15 amino acids long. Deletions cut 5 bases from V and 0 bases from J, with 13 bases between. The CDR3 region has the DNA TGTGCCACCAGTGTGGGGGGCGGAAGCTCCTACGAGCAGTACTTC. As protein: CATSVGGGSSYEQYF.

The V call is TRBV29-1, the J call TRBJ1-2; 10 nucleotides match TRBD1. CDR1 and CDR2 (germline): SQVTM, ANQGSEA. CDR3 length equals 13 residues. After removal of 7 bases from V and 4 bases from J, the junction contained 6 bases not matched to a gene. This chain's CDR3 is CSARDRGGYGYTF. The DNA of the CDR3 is TGCAGCGCCCGGGACAGGGGAGGCTATGGCTACACCTTC.

This clonotype was picked up a small number of times. The chain combines TRBV14 with TRBJ1-4; 7 bases line up with TRBD1. The V segment lost 5 bases and the J segment 10 bases; nucleotides outside the gene matches: 7. The germline CDR1 and CDR2 sequences are SGHDN and FVKESK. The CDR3 length is 13 residues. The CDR3 spells CASSRDRAGKLFF. CDR3 DNA sequence: TGTGCCAGCAGCAGAGACAGGGCCGGAAAACTGTTTTTT.

This clonotype was found a few times. The gene calls are TRBV9 and TRBJ2-3, with D possibly TRBD2 on 6 matching bases. Between the trimmed V and J ends, which lost 0 bases and 1 base, there was a span of 12 bases. The CDR3 is made up of 16 amino acids. Germline lookup yields CDR1 SGDLS and CDR2 YYNGEE. The CDR3, as DNA: TGTGCCAGCAGCGTAGAATACTCGGGGGGCACAGATACGCAGTATTTT. This translates into CASSVEYSGGTDTQYF.

There are a few counts of this clonotype. The V call is TRBV7-6, the J call TRBJ2-1; a possible D gene is TRBD1 (6 bases). Trimming removed 4 bases at V and 10 bases at J, with 17 bases between. CDR1 is SGHVS, CDR2 FNYEAQ, per germline. The CDR3 has 14 amino acids. The CDR3 coding sequence is TGTGCCAGCAGCTACGGACAGCCTGGTTTGGAGCAGTTCTTC. Translating gives CASSYGQPGLEQFF.

This clonotype was observed a single time. The chain has TRBV30 and TRBJ2-5; the match to TRBD2 covers 8 bases. Germline-derived CDR1 and CDR2 are GTSNPN and SVGIG (reference sequence). The CDR3 spans 16 residues. With V trimmed by 0 bases and J by 1 base, 7 bases remained unmatched. This CDR3 reads CAWSVPKTSAQETQYF. Here the CDR3 DNA reads TGTGCCTGGAGTGTACCCAAGACTAGCGCCCAAGAGACCCAGTACTTC.

This clonotype was recorded a few times. The V gene is TRBV7-9, the J gene TRBJ2-1, with 11 positions matching TRBD2. V dropped 2 bases and J dropped 4; count of bases not matched to a gene: 4. The CDR3 is made up of 16 amino acids. Germline V CDR1 and CDR2: SEHNR, FQNEAQ (reference sequence). The CDR3 DNA reads as TGTGCCAGCAGCTTATGGACTAGCGGGCAGTACAATGAGCAGTTCTTC. It specifies CASSLWTSGQYNEQFF.

The table lists this clonotype with a count of one. The rearrangement joins TRBV7-9 to TRBJ2-1, with D maybe TRBD2 (6 bases). The CDR3 spans 17 residues. V was clipped by 0 bases and J by 7 bases, with 19 bases between them. CDR1 and CDR2 (germline): SEHNR, FQNEAQ (reference sequence). This chain's CDR3 is CASSLAGGPWAPNEQFF. DNA of the CDR3: TGTGCCAGCAGCTTAGCCGGGGGACCTTGGGCCCCGAATGAGCAGTTCTTC.

The chain recombines TRBV9 with TRBJ2-4; D might be TRBD1 (6 bases). V lost 0 bases, J lost 10 bases, and 14 bases lay in between. CDR1 is SGDLS and CDR2 is YYNGEE in the germline V gene. The CDR3 has 14 amino acids. The DNA of the CDR3 is TGTGCCAGCAGCGTAGGACAGGAACCCAGGATTCAGTACTTC. It translates to CASSVGQEPRIQYF.